This T cell receptor beta chain appears in the sequencing data of a study of blood T cell repertoires in COVID-19. The V end was cut by 8 bases, the J end by 4 bases, with 17 bases between. This CDR3 comprises 14 residues. CDR1 and CDR2 (germline): MDHEN, SYDVKM. Some clones are missing from TCRdb's copy, which holds only in-frame ones; the method was immunoSEQ multiplex PCR. Of some 350,000 clones listed, more than 80% are singletons. A few counts support this clone. Participants, about 18 to 90 years old, spanned under 25 US areas. The chain combines TRBV28 with TRBJ1-2; D unresolved. The sample taken for sequencing was PBMCs or T cells enriched from blood (not recorded which). The TCR comes from a man aged 18 to 29 who had recovered from COVID-19. The CDR3: CASSRKEGGYGYTF. CDR3 sequence (DNA): TGTGCCAGCTCTAGAAAGGAGGGCGGCTATGGCTACACCTTC.